The rows below give T cell receptor beta chains drawn from one sample of a study of early T cells in non-severe SARS-CoV-2 infection. MiXCR, run by TCRdb on the 5' RACE reads, gives a single entry per CDR3 protein. Of about 28,000 distinct CDR3 sequences in the sample, 3.5% to 5.5% were seen once. The material sequenced was whole blood, taken at baseline. The receptors come from an adult who was a healthcare worker with PCR-confirmed SARS-CoV-2 infection or an uninfected control (not recorded which). CDR3s include the opening cysteine and the closing phenylalanine or tryptophan. A D gene is named only where the DNA matches it firmly. Size tells how often a clone was seen (once, few, many) or the class of an expanded clone, and some rows leave it out.

size: many; V: TRBV18; length: 14; J: TRBJ2-2; D: -; DNA: TGTGCCAGCTCACCACTAGAAATTACCGGGGAGCTGTTTTTT; CDR3: CASSPLEITGELFF
size: -; V: TRBV19; length: 14; J: TRBJ1-5; D: -; DNA: TGTGCCAGTAGTACCTCCGGGACTCAAGTTTCCCAGCATTTT; CDR3: CASSTSGTQVSQHF
size: medium-sized; V: TRBV19; length: 15; J: TRBJ2-2; D: -; DNA: TGTGCCAGTAGTAGGGGGGGCCTAGACACCGGGGAGCTGTTTTTT; CDR3: CASSRGGLDTGELFF
size: many; V: TRBV20-1; length: 15; J: TRBJ1-6; D: -; DNA: TGCAGTGCTAGAGACGGGAGCTCCTATAATTCACCCCTCCACTTT; CDR3: CSARDGSSYNSPLHF
size: many; V: TRBV11-3; length: 17; J: TRBJ2-3; D: -; DNA: TGTGCCAGCAGCTTAGGCGCGGACGGGGGACGCACAGATACGCAGTATTTT; CDR3: CASSLGADGGRTDTQYF
size: many; V: TRBV9; length: 13; J: TRBJ2-2; D: -; DNA: TGTGCCAGCAGCGTCGGAAGCCCCGGGGAGCTGTTTTTT; CDR3: CASSVGSPGELFF
size: many; V: TRBV10-3; length: 14; J: TRBJ2-3; D: -; DNA: TGTGCCATCAGGAGCAGGGGGGGCACAGATACGCAGTATTTT; CDR3: CAIRSRGGTDTQYF
size: few; V: TRBV29-1; length: 14; J: TRBJ2-7; D: TRBD2; DNA: TGCAGCGTTGAAGAGCGGGGGTTGGCCTACGAGCAGTACTTC; CDR3: CSVEERGLAYEQYF
size: many; V: TRBV12-3/TRBV12-4; length: 14; J: TRBJ2-3; D: -; DNA: TGTGCCAGCAATAAGGGCTGGTGGTCAGATACGCAGTATTTT; CDR3: CASNKGWWSDTQYF
size: many; V: TRBV25-1; length: 12; J: TRBJ2-7; D: -; DNA: TGTGCCAGCAGGGGCAGCCACTACGAGCAGTACTTC; CDR3: CASRGSHYEQYF
size: many; V: TRBV7-8; length: 17; J: TRBJ2-5; D: -; DNA: TGTGCCAGCAGCTCCCACGTCAGCAGGTTTTCTAGGGAGACCCAGTACTTC; CDR3: CASSSHVSRFSRETQYF
size: many; V: TRBV7-6; length: 14; J: TRBJ1-6; D: -; DNA: TGTGCCAGCAGCCCGAGACAGGTTAATTCACCCCTCCACTTT; CDR3: CASSPRQVNSPLHF
size: many; V: TRBV10-1; length: 13; J: TRBJ1-1; D: -; DNA: TGCGCCAGCAAGGACACCCAGAACACTGAAGCTTTCTTT; CDR3: CASKDTQNTEAFF
size: many; V: TRBV14; length: 14; J: TRBJ2-3; D: -; DNA: TGTGCCAGCAGCCACCTCGGGAGCACAGATACGCAGTATTTT; CDR3: CASSHLGSTDTQYF
size: many; V: TRBV4-1; length: 17; J: TRBJ2-1; D: TRBD1; DNA: TGCGCCAGCAGCCAACTGGGGACAGCCCGCTCCTACAATGAGCAGTTCTTC; CDR3: CASSQLGTARSYNEQFF
size: many; V: TRBV5-1; length: 15; J: TRBJ2-1; D: -; DNA: TGCGCCAGCACTGGAGGGGGAAGCTCCTACAATGAGCAGTTCTTC; CDR3: CASTGGGSSYNEQFF
size: many; V: TRBV11-2; length: 16; J: TRBJ2-2; D: TRBD2; DNA: TGTGCCAGCAGACCTCTAGCGGGAGGTTGGACCGGGGAGCTGTTTTTT; CDR3: CASRPLAGGWTGELFF
size: few; V: TRBV5-1; length: 14; J: TRBJ2-5; D: TRBD1; DNA: TGCGCCAGCAGCGTTACAGGGGTCCAAGAGACCCAGTACTTC; CDR3: CASSVTGVQETQYF
size: -; V: TRBV15; length: 13; J: TRBJ1-5; D: -; DNA: TGTGCCACCAGCAGTAAGTGGAATCAGCCCCAGCATTTT; CDR3: CATSSKWNQPQHF
size: many; V: TRBV7-2; length: 15; J: TRBJ2-7; D: -; DNA: TGTGCCAGCAGCCCGGCTAGCCACCCCTACTACGAGCAGTACTTC; CDR3: CASSPASHPYYEQYF
size: -; V: TRBV12-3/TRBV12-4; length: 13; J: TRBJ1-1; D: -; DNA: TGTGCCAGCATATCAACAGTTAACACTGAAGCTTTCTTT; CDR3: CASISTVNTEAFF
size: many; V: TRBV5-1; length: 16; J: TRBJ1-5; D: -; DNA: TGCGCCAGCAGCTTGGGACAGGCCCAGGGGAATCAGCCCCAGCATTTT; CDR3: CASSLGQAQGNQPQHF
size: many; V: TRBV12-3/TRBV12-4; length: 12; J: TRBJ1-2; D: -; DNA: TGTGCCAGCAGTCCGACAGGTTATGGCTACACCTTC; CDR3: CASSPTGYGYTF
size: many; V: TRBV9; length: 14; J: TRBJ2-1; D: -; DNA: TGTGCCAGCAGCGTAGGTAGCTCCTACAATGAGCAGTTCTTC; CDR3: CASSVGSSYNEQFF
size: many; V: TRBV14; length: 15; J: TRBJ2-3; D: TRBD2; DNA: TGTGCCAGCAGTCCCGGACTAGCGGGGGCATATACGCAGTATTTT; CDR3: CASSPGLAGAYTQYF
size: many; V: TRBV5-1; length: 17; J: TRBJ2-1; D: -; DNA: TGCGCCAGCAGCTCCGGAGTGAATAGCGCCTCCTACAATGAGCAGTTCTTC; CDR3: CASSSGVNSASYNEQFF
size: -; V: TRBV12-3/TRBV12-4; length: 13; J: TRBJ1-4; D: -; DNA: TGTGCCAGCAGTGGGGGGAGCGGTGAAAAACTGTTTTTT; CDR3: CASSGGSGEKLFF
size: few; V: TRBV7-2; length: 15; J: TRBJ2-7; D: TRBD2; DNA: TGTGCCAGCAGCTTAGAACTAGCGGGAGGTTACGAGCAGTACTTC; CDR3: CASSLELAGGYEQYF
size: few; V: TRBV28; length: 15; J: TRBJ2-1; D: -; DNA: TGTGCCAGCAGTTCCCCGGGGCTGACCTACAATGAGCAGTTCTTC; CDR3: CASSSPGLTYNEQFF
size: many; V: TRBV9; length: 13; J: TRBJ2-7; D: -; DNA: TGTGCCAGCAGCACCAGGGACGGGTACGAGCAGTACTTC; CDR3: CASSTRDGYEQYF
size: many; V: TRBV2; length: 14; J: TRBJ1-5; D: -; DNA: TGTGCCAGCAGTGAAGTCTCCACCAATCAGCCCCAGCATTTT; CDR3: CASSEVSTNQPQHF
size: many; V: TRBV5-4; length: 14; J: TRBJ2-1; D: -; DNA: TGTGCCAGCAGCTTGAAACGGACCTACAATGAGCAGTTCTTC; CDR3: CASSLKRTYNEQFF
size: many; V: TRBV6-1; length: 12; J: TRBJ2-1; D: -; DNA: TGTGCCAGCAGTCCAGTCGGGTATGAGCAGTTCTTC; CDR3: CASSPVGYEQFF
size: many; V: TRBV12-3/TRBV12-4; length: 12; J: TRBJ1-1; D: -; DNA: TGTGCCAGCAGTCTCCAGACAGGTGGAGCTTTCTTT; CDR3: CASSLQTGGAFF
size: many; V: TRBV29-1; length: 12; J: TRBJ1-5; D: -; DNA: TGCAGCGTTGCTCCAGCGGATCAGCCCCAGCATTTT; CDR3: CSVAPADQPQHF
size: many; V: TRBV6-2/TRBV6-3; length: 14; J: TRBJ2-7; D: -; DNA: TGTGCCAGCAGCACAATCATGAGCTCCTACGAGCAGTACTTC; CDR3: CASSTIMSSYEQYF
size: few; V: TRBV20-1; length: 13; J: TRBJ2-7; D: TRBD2; DNA: TGCAGTGCTGGGGGACTAGCGGGAGACGAGCAGTACTTC; CDR3: CSAGGLAGDEQYF
size: many; V: TRBV7-2; length: 13; J: TRBJ1-5; D: TRBD1; DNA: TGTGCCAGCAGCCCTGACAGGGTTCAGCCCCAGCATTTT; CDR3: CASSPDRVQPQHF
size: many; V: TRBV28; length: 14; J: TRBJ2-7; D: TRBD2; DNA: TGTGCCAGCAGTTTAGTAGCGGGAGACTACGAGCAGTACTTC; CDR3: CASSLVAGDYEQYF
size: many; V: TRBV11-2; length: 14; J: TRBJ2-5; D: -; DNA: TGTGCCAGCAGCTCGGCGGCAGTTCAAGAGACCCAGTACTTC; CDR3: CASSSAAVQETQYF
size: many; V: TRBV7-9; length: 15; J: TRBJ2-1; D: TRBD2; DNA: TGTGCCAGCGGCCAGGGACTAGCGGGAGAGAGTGAGCAGTTCTTC; CDR3: CASGQGLAGESEQFF
size: many; V: TRBV29-1; length: 12; J: TRBJ2-1; D: -; DNA: TGCAGCGTTCATAAGGTTAGCAATGAGCAGTTCTTC; CDR3: CSVHKVSNEQFF
size: many; V: TRBV6-4; length: 16; J: TRBJ2-1; D: -; DNA: TGTGCCAGCAGTGACTCGAGTAAGGGCAGGGTCTATGAGCAGTTCTTC; CDR3: CASSDSSKGRVYEQFF
size: many; V: TRBV9; length: 13; J: TRBJ1-2; D: -; DNA: TGTGCCAGCAGCGTAGTCATGGGTTATGGCTACACCTTC; CDR3: CASSVVMGYGYTF
size: many; V: TRBV4-1; length: 12; J: TRBJ1-5; D: -; DNA: TGCGCCAGCAGCCATCCGGGGGGGCCCCAGCATTTT; CDR3: CASSHPGGPQHF
size: many; V: TRBV20-1; length: 13; J: TRBJ1-2; D: -; DNA: TGCAGTGCTAGAGAGTCGGAAGGGGATGGCTACACCTTC; CDR3: CSARESEGDGYTF
size: -; V: TRBV9; length: 17; J: TRBJ2-7; D: -; DNA: TGTGCCAGCAGCGTAGGCCCCGGTCGGTTCCCATCCTACGAGCAGTACTTC; CDR3: CASSVGPGRFPSYEQYF
size: many; V: TRBV5-1; length: 14; J: TRBJ2-1; D: -; DNA: TGCGCCAGCAGGCATAGGGGGGCAGGAAATGAGCAGTTCTTC; CDR3: CASRHRGAGNEQFF